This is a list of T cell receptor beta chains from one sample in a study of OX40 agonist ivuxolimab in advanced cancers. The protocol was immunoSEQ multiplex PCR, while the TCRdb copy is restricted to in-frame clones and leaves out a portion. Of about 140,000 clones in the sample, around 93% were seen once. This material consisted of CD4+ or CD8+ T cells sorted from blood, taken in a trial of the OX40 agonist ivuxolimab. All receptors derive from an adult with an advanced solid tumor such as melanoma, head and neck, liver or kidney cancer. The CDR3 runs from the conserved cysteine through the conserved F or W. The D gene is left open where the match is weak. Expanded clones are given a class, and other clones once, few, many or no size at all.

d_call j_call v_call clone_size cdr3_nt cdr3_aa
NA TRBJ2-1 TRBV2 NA TGTGCCAGCAGCCAGCCTGGAGTTTATGAGCAGTTCTTC CASSQPGVYEQFF
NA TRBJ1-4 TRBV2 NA TGTGCCAGCAGGACTCAAGGTGAAAAACTGTTTTTT CASRTQGEKLFF
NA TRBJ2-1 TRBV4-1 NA TGCGCCAGCAGCCAAGACACTCGCGGTGGTAGGGGTGAGCAGTTCTTC CASSQDTRGGRGEQFF
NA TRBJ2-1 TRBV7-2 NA TGTGCCAGCAGCTGGAGGGGGAGCGAGCAGTTCTTC CASSWRGSEQFF
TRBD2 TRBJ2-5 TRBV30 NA TGTGCCTGGGTGGGGCTAGCGGGAGTTGGAAAGACCCAGTACTTC CAWVGLAGVGKTQYF
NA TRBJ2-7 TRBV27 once TGTGCCAGCTCCCTGGGGACAATCTACGAGCAGTACTTC CASSLGTIYEQYF
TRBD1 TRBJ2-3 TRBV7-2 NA TGTGCCAGCAGTTTGGACAGGGGCACAGATACGCAGTATTTT CASSLDRGTDTQYF
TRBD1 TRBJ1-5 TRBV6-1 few TGTGCCAGCAGCGGGGACAGGAGGTTAGCCCAGCATTTT CASSGDRRLAQHF
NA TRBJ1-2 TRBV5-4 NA TGTGCCAGCAGCTTGGGCCGGGGAAAAATTGGCTACACCTTC CASSLGRGKIGYTF
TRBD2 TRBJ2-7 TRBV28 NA TGTGCCAGCAGTTTAACTCGGCCGGGGGGATACGAGCAGTACTTC CASSLTRPGGYEQYF
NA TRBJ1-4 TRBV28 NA TGTGCCAGCAGTTCGGGGGCGGTCAATGAAAAACTGTTTTTT CASSSGAVNEKLFF
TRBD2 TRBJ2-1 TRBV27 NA TGTGCCAGCAGTTTCATCGGGACTAGTGGCAACAATGAGCAGTTCTTC CASSFIGTSGNNEQFF
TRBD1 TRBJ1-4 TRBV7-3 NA TGTGCCAGCAGCCCCGGCCAGGGGGTGAATGAAAAACTGTTTTTT CASSPGQGVNEKLFF
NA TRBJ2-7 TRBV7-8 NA TGTGCCAGCAGCTTAGCTGGCCTCTCCGGAGCGTACGAGCAGTACTTC CASSLAGLSGAYEQYF
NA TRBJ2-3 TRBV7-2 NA TGTGCCAGCAGCTTATGGCGTCGGGATACGCAGTATTTT CASSLWRRDTQYF
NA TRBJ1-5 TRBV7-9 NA TGTGCCAGCAGCTTGGGCAGGGGCAATCAGCCCCAGCATTTT CASSLGRGNQPQHF
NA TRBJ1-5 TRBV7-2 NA TGTGCCAGCAGCCTAGGACGGGAAAATCAGCCCCAGCATTTT CASSLGRENQPQHF
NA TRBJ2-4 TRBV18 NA TGTGCCAGCTCACTTATCCTAGTGCCGGGACGAGCCAAAAACATTCAGTACTTC CASSLILVPGRAKNIQYF